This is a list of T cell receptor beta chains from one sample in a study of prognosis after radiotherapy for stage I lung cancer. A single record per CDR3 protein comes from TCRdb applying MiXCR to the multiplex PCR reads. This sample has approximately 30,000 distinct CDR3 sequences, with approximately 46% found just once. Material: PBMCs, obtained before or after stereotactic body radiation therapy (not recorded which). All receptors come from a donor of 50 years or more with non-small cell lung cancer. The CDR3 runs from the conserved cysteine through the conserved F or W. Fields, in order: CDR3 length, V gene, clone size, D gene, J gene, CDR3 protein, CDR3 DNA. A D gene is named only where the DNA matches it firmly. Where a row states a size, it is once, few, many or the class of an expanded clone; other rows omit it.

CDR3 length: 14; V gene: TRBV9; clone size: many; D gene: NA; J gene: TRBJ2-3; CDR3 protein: CASSVEGSVDTQYF; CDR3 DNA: TGTGCCAGCAGCGTTGAAGGGAGTGTAGATACGCAGTATTTT
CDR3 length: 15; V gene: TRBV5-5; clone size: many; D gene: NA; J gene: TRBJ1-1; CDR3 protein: CASSLDVGAHTEAFF; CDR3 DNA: TGTGCCAGCAGCTTGGATGTGGGGGCTCACACTGAAGCTTTCTTT
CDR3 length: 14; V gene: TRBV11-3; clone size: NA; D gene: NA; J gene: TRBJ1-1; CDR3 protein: CASSVDLVGTEAFF; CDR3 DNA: TGTGCCAGCAGCGTGGACCTCGTAGGGACTGAAGCTTTCTTT
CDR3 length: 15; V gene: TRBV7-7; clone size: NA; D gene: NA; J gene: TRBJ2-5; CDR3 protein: CASSLGNGVQETQYF; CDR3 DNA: TGTGCTAGCAGCTTAGGTAACGGGGTACAAGAGACCCAGTACTTC
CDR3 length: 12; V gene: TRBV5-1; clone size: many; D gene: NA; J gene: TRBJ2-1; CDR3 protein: CASTNSYNEQFF; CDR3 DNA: TGCGCCAGCACCAACTCCTACAATGAGCAGTTCTTC
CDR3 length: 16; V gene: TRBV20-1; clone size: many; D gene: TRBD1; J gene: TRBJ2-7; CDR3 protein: CSAEPRQGRSSYEQYF; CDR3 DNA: TGCAGTGCCGAACCGCGACAGGGGCGTAGCTCCTACGAGCAGTACTTC
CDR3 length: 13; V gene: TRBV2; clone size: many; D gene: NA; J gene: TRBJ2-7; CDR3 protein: CASRGPGTYEQYF; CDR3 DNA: TGTGCCAGCAGGGGGCCTGGGACCTACGAGCAGTACTTC
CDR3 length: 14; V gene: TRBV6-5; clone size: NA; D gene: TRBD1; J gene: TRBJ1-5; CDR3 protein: CASSYGQGSQPQHF; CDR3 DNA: TGTGCCAGCAGTTACGGACAGGGGTCTCAGCCCCAGCATTTT
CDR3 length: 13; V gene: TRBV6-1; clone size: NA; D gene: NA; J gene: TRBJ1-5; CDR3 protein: CASSVYSYQPQHF; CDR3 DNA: TGTGCCAGCAGTGTGTACAGTTATCAGCCCCAGCATTTT
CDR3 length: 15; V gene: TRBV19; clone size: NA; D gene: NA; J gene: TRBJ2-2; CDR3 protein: CATYWAGSNTGELFF; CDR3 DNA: TGTGCCACCTACTGGGCAGGCTCGAACACCGGGGAGCTGTTTTTT
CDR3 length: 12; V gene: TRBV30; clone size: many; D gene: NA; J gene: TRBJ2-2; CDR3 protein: CAFAWGTGELFF; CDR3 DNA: TGTGCCTTCGCTTGGGGAACCGGGGAGCTGTTTTTT
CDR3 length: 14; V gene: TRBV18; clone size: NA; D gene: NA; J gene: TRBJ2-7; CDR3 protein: CASSPQPTNYEQYF; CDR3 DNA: TGTGCCAGCTCGCCCCAGCCTACTAACTACGAGCAGTACTTC
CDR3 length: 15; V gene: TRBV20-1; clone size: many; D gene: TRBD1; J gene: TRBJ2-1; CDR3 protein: CSARDRGTDYNEQFF; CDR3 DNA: TGCAGTGCTAGAGATCGAGGGACAGACTACAATGAGCAGTTCTTC
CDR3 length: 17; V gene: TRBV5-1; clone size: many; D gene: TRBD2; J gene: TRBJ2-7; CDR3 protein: CASSLGLAGATFYEQYF; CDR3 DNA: TGCGCCAGCAGCTTGGGACTAGCGGGAGCTACCTTCTACGAGCAGTACTTC
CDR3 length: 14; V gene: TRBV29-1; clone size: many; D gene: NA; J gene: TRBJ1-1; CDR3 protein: CSTTGGRSDTEAFF; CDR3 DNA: TGCAGCACAACGGGGGGGAGGTCGGACACTGAAGCTTTCTTT
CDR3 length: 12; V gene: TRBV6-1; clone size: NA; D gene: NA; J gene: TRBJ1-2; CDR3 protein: CAIRPGGCGYTF; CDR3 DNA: TGTGCCATCCGCCCGGGGGGATGCGGCTACACCTTC
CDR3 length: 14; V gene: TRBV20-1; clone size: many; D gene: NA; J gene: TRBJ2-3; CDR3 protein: CSARIYSNTDTQYF; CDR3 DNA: TGCAGTGCTAGGATCTACAGTAACACAGATACGCAGTATTTT
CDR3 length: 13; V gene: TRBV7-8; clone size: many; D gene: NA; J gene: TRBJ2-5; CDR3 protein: CASSLGPQETQYF; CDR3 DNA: TGTGCCAGCAGCTTAGGGCCTCAAGAGACCCAGTACTTC
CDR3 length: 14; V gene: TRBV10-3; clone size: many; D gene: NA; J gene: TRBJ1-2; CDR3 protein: CAISESTANYGYTF; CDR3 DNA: TGTGCCATCAGTGAGTCGACTGCTAACTATGGCTACACCTTC
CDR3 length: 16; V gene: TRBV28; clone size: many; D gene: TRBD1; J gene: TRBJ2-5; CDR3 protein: CASSPSRTGDGETQYF; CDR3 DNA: TGTGCCAGCAGTCCTTCCCGGACAGGGGACGGTGAGACCCAGTACTTC
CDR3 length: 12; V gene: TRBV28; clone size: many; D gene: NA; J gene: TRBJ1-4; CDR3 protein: CASSWIGEKLFF; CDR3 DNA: TGTGCCAGCAGCTGGATTGGCGAAAAACTGTTTTTT
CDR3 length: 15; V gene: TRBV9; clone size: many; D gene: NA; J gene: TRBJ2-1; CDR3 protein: CASSVGAGVGYEQFF; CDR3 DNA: TGTGCCAGCAGCGTAGGGGCAGGTGTGGGATATGAGCAGTTCTTC
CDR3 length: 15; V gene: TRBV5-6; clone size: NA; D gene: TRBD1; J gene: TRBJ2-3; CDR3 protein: CASSWTGTGSDTQYF; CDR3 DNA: TGTGCCAGCAGCTGGACCGGGACAGGGTCAGATACGCAGTATTTT
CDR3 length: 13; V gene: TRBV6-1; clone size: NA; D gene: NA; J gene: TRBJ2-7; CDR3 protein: CASKPQGTVEQYF; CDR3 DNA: TGTGCCAGCAAACCACAGGGTACGGTCGAGCAGTACTTC
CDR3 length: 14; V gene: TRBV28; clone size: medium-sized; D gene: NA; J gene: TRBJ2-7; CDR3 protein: CASSFSRAHREQYF; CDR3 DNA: TGTGCCAGCAGTTTCTCCAGGGCCCACCGGGAGCAGTACTTC
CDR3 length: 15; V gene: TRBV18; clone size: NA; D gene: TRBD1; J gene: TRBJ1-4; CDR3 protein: CASSPRTGRDEKLFF; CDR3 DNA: TGTGCCAGCTCACCACGGACAGGGAGAGATGAAAAACTGTTTTTT